The present T cell receptor beta chain was sequenced within a study of blood T cells in healthy people across ages (dated by TCRdb to between 2015 and 2017). Turning to the overall study: Template switching captured roughly one uniquely barcoded TCR beta cDNA molecule per two T cells in model experiments. To avoid experimental bias, donors of different ages were distributed randomly across sequencing lanes. Donors were grouped into four age groups: young (average 16 years), middle-aged (roughly 40), aged (about 60) and long-lived (82). Using the same blood draw, the study looked at two additional independent replicas of 1 million unique cDNA reads for two donors, one aged 18 to 29 and the other aged 80 or older. The study measured age-related changes in TCR beta repertoire diversity using deep sequencing normalized with unique cDNA molecular identifiers. The full study reports these points: Because the CMV infection status of the donors was unknown, age-related changes in expanded clonotypes may potentially have been confounded. Because profiling used bulk unsorted PBMCs, naive and antigen-experienced compartments could not be compared conclusively. There was a strong correlation between observed TCR beta diversity and the percentage of naive T cells measured by flow cytometry. Estimates of total diversity based on one million sequenced T cells were considered lower bounds and underestimates. Compared with the aged group, the long-lived group had more naive CD4+ T cells, fewer expanded clones and increased TCR diversity, suggesting age selection. As age increased, observed TCR beta diversity per million T cells dropped in a roughly linear way, and a significant reduction was already evident by age approximately 40.

As to this clonotype: Its antigen specificity is not known. No much larger clone is present one base from it, and per-base qualities are unavailable.

Systemically healthy Caucasian individuals from Russia, 35 to 50 in total and aged roughly 6 to 100 years, were included as donors. Each donor gave about 9.7 milliliters of peripheral blood, drawn into EDTA-treated Vacutainer tubes. Ficoll-Paque density-gradient centrifugation was used to isolate PBMCs, with at least 6.5 million per sample. Trizol reagent was used to extract total RNA from PBMCs, with at least 6 micrograms per sample. For every donor, flow cytometry on a PBMC aliquot measured the percentage of naive CD45RAhigh/CD27high T cells. Libraries were built with 5' RACE. The sequencer was an Illumina HiSeq 2500. A second PCR of roughly 6 to 12 cycles was performed with a sample-barcoded 5' primer and a J-beta primer mix. A template-switch 5' adaptor carrying 12 random nucleotides introduced a unique molecular identifier onto each TCR beta cDNA molecule. Each sample yielded at least 2.5 million CDR3-containing paired-end reads. The Mint cDNA synthesis kit, primed by a TRBC-specific oligonucleotide, was used to synthesize first-strand cDNA from all RNA. Following uracil-DNA glycosylase treatment, a first 18-cycle PCR with universal primers M1SS and BC2_uni_R was performed on all cDNA. Under the source paper's analysis protocol: For normalization, 1 million high-quality reads were randomly selected from each sample, with every read carrying a distinct molecular identifier. Instead of being binned into consensus sequences, reads that shared molecular identifiers were thrown out. MiTCR, set to a Q25 quality threshold and the strictest error-elimination algorithm, was used for CDR3 identification, clonotype clustering and error correction. A nonparametric unseen species model with Euler transformation was used to estimate a lower bound on total TCR beta diversity. Through fastp at Q25 and MiXCR, TCRdb rebuilt clones from the public reads, retaining in-frame beta chains. For every CDR3 protein sequence, its rows merge into one entry that carries the most common genes and DNA. The V and J calls here are based on TCRdb, not the publication. The sample contains under 850,000 distinct CDR3 sequences, under 40% of them found a single time. Of the sample, 13% is held by the ten largest clones.

Sequences were obtained from blood. This TCR came from a man younger than 30 in good health.

The CDR3 has the sequence CSARDSHGGRGFPGELFF. The base sequence is TGCAGTGCTAGAGACTCCCACGGCGGCAGGGGGTTCCCCGGGGAGCTGTTTTTT. The rearrangement joined TRBV20-1 to TRBJ2-2, with 7 bases matching TRBD1. V has 0 bases trimmed and J has 6 bases trimmed; junction bases matching no gene number 16. Measured from the cysteine to the phenylalanine, the CDR3 is 18 residues long. The entry retains the CDR3 DNA only, 54 bases that are in frame from base 1. Reading the germline V gene (reference sequence) gives CDR1 DFQATT and CDR2 SNEGSKA.